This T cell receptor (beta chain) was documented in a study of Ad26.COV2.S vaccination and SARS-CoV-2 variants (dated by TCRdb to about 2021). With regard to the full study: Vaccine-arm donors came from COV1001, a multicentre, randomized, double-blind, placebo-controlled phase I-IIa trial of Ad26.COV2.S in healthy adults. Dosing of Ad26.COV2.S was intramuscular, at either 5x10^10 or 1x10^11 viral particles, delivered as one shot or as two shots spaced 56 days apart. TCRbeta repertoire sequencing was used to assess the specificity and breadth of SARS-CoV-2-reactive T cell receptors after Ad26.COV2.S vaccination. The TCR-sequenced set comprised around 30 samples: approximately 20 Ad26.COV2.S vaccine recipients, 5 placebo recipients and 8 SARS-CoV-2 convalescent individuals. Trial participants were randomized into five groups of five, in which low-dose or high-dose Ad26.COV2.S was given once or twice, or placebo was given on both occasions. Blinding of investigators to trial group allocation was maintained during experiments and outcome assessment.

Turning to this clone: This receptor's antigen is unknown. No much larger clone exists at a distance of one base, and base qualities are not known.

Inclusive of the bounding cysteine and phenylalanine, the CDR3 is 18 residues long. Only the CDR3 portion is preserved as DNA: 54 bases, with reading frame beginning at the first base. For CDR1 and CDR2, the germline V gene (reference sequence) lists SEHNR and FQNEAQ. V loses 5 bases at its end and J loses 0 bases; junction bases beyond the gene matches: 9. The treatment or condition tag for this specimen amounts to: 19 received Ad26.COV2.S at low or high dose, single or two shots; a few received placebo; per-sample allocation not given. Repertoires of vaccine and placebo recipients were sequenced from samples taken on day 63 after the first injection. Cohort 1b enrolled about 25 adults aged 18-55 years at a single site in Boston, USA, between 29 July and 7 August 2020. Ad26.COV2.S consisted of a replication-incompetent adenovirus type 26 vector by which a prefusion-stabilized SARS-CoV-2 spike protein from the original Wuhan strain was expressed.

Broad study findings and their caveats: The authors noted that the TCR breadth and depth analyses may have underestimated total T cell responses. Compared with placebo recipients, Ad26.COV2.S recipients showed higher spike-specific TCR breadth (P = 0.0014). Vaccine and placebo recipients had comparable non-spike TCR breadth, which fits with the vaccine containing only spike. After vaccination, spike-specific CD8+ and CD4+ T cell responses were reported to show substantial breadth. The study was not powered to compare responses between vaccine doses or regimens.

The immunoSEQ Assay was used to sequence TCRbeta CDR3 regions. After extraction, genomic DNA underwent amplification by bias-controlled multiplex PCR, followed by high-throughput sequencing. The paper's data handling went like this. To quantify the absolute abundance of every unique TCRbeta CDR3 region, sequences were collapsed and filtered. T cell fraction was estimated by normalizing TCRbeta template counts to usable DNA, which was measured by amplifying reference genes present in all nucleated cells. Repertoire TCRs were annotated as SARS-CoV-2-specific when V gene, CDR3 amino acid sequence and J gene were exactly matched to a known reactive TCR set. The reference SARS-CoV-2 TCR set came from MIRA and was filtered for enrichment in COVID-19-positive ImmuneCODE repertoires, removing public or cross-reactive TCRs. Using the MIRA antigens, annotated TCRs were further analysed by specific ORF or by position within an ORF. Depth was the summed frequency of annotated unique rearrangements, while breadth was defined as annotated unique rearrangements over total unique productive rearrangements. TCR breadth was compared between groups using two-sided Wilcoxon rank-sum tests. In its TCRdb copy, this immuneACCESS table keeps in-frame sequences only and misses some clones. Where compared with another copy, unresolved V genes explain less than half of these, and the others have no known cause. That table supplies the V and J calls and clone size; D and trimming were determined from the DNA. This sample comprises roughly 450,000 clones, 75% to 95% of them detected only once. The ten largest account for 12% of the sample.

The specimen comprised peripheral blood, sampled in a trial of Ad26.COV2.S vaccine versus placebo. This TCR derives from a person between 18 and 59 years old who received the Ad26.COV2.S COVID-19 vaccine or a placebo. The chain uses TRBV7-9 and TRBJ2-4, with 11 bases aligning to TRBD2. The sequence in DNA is TGTGCCAGCAGCGACGGGACTAGCGGATCGCTAGCCAAAAACATTCAGTACTTC. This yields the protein CASSDGTSGSLAKNIQYF.